The 17 T cell receptor beta chains below come from one sample, sequenced in a study of blood T cell repertoires in COVID-19. Produced via immunoSEQ multiplex PCR; TCRdb's table is partial and in-frame only. The sample holds 70,000 or so clones, 85% to 90% seen once. Source material: peripheral blood. The receptors derive from a man in his sixties or seventies with active COVID-19.

This clone was observed a few times. The chain joins TRBV7-8 to TRBJ2-5; possible D gene TRBD1, 6 bases. The germline gives CDR1 SGHVS, CDR2 FQNEAQ. This CDR3 region has 16 residues. V gave up 5 bases and J gave up 0 bases, with 16 bases separating them. The CDR3, as DNA: TGTGCCAGCAGCGTCCCCCAACAGGGCTACCAAGAGACCCAGTACTTC. Protein: CASSVPQQGYQETQYF. The entire variable domain, with the rest obtained from reference TRBV7-8 and TRBJ2-5, is as follows: GAGVSQSPRYKVAKRGQDVALRCDPISGHVSLFWYQQALGQGPEFLTYFQNEAQLDKSGLPSDRFFAERPEGSVSTLKIQRTQQEDSAVYLCASSVPQQGYQETQYFGPGTRLLVL.

The CDR3 DNA sequence: TGTGCCAGCCTGGGGGGTAACTATAGCAATCAGCCCCAGCATTTT. This codes for CASLGGNYSNQPQHF. This sequence joins TRBV27 and TRBJ1-5, with D perhaps matching TRBD1 (5 bases). CDR3 length: 15 amino acids. V was shortened by 8 bases and J by 0 bases, with 14 bases between the two germline ends. Per the germline V gene, CDR1 is MNHEY and CDR2 is SMNVEV (reference sequence).

This chain links TRBV3-1 (or the pseudogene TRBV3-2) with TRBJ2-1; 9 positions match TRBD2. Germline V gives CDR1 LGHDT, CDR2 YNNKEL (reference sequence). CDR3 length: 16 residues. V shed 4 bases, J shed 4 bases, and the junction held 8 bases outside the gene matches. The CDR3 sequence is CASSPQGREGYNEQFF. The CDR3 DNA reads as TGTGCCAGCAGCCCCCAGGGGCGGGAGGGGTACAATGAGCAGTTCTTC.

The chain carries TRBV18 and TRBJ2-1; 7 nucleotides line up with TRBD2. Germline lookup yields CDR1 KGHSH and CDR2 LQKENI. The V gene end was trimmed by 1 base and the J gene end by 0 bases; junction bases not matched to a gene: 3. The CDR3 covers 16 residues. The CDR3 DNA follows: TGTGCCAGCTCACCACGGGCTAGCGGCTCCTACAATGAGCAGTTCTTC. It is translated as CASSPRASGSYNEQFF. The full variable domain, with the rest looked up from reference TRBV18 and TRBJ2-1, is NAGVMQNPRHLVRRRGQEARLRCSPMKGHSHVYWYRQLPEEGLKFMVYLQKENIIDESGMPKERFSAEFPKEGPSILRIQQVVRGDSAAYFCASSPRASGSYNEQFFGPGTRLTVL.

This clone was observed a few times. V and J are TRBV7-2 and TRBJ2-1; TRBD2 matches at 9 bases. In germline, CDR1 is SGHTA, CDR2 FQGNSA. With V trimmed by 5 bases and J by 1 base, 9 bases remained unmatched. The CDR3 length is 17 residues. The CDR3 coding sequence is TGTGCCAGCAGCCTCTGGACTAGCGAACTATCCTACAATGAGCAGTTCTTC. Protein product: CASSLWTSELSYNEQFF.

This chain uses TRBV6-5 with TRBJ2-5; 8 nucleotides agree with TRBD2. V lost 7 bases to trimming and J lost 4 bases; unmatched junction nucleotides: 11. The length of the CDR3 is 15 residues. Per germline, CDR1 MNHEY and CDR2 SVGAGI. The CDR3: CASTQRAGLGETQYF. In nucleotides, the CDR3 is TGTGCCAGCACCCAGAGGGCGGGACTAGGAGAGACCCAGTACTTC.

The V call is TRBV12-3 or TRBV12-4, the J call TRBJ2-1; 7 bases align to TRBD2. Unmatched junction bases numbered 1, after V lost 7 bases and J lost 7 bases. The CDR3 runs 11 residues. Here the CDR3 DNA reads TGTGCCAGCATGGGGGGGAATGAGCAGTTCTTC. Its protein product is CASMGGNEQFF.

This chain uses TRBV4-3 with TRBJ2-7; D gene ambiguous. The V gene's germline CDR1 is LGHNA and CDR2 YSLEER. V lost 4 bases to trimming and J lost 3 bases, with 13 bases between them. The CDR3 covers 14 residues. The CDR3 nucleotides are TGCGCCAGCAGCCCTGGTGCCGGTCTCTACGAGCAGTACTTC. Its protein is CASSPGAGLYEQYF.

V usage is TRBV6-5 and J usage is TRBJ2-1; TRBD2 aligns across 9 bases. Germline lookup yields CDR1 MNHEY and CDR2 SVGAGI. This CDR3 is 14 amino acids long. V trimming: 5 bases; J trimming: 4 bases; junction bases outside the gene matches: 3. The CDR3 DNA sequence: TGTGCCAGCAGTCCGGGACTAGCATACAATGAGCAGTTCTTC. Its translation is CASSPGLAYNEQFF.

This clone was seen only once. This chain joins TRBV5-1 and TRBJ2-1; 7 bases are a match to TRBD1. This CDR3 spans 13 amino acids. J was trimmed by 15 bases and V by 4 bases; bases with no gene match: 13. CDR1 and CDR2 from the germline V gene are SGHRS and YFSETQ. The CDR3 DNA follows: TGCGCCAGCAGCCCCGACCCGACAGGGCCACCGTTCTTC. Translating gives CASSPDPTGPPFF.

The rearrangement links TRBV9 to TRBJ1-1; D is undetermined. V dropped 3 bases and J dropped 0 bases, with 6 bases sitting between them. From germline, CDR1 is SGDLS and CDR2 YYNGEE. This CDR3 is 13 amino acids long. This CDR3 reads CASSAGMNTEAFF. CDR3 DNA sequence: TGTGCCAGCAGCGCCGGTATGAACACTGAAGCTTTCTTT.

This clone was found once. This chain uses TRBV5-4 with TRBJ1-2; D might be TRBD1 (6 bases). Germline V gene sequence: CDR1 SGHNT, CDR2 YYREEE (reference sequence). V was cut by 3 bases and J by 4 bases, with 13 bases left in between. The CDR3 length is 14 residues. CDR3 coding DNA: TGTGCCAGCAGCTCCGACGGGGGGCCCTATGGCTACACCTTC. Translated, it gives CASSSDGGPYGYTF. The whole variable domain, filled in from reference TRBV5-4 and TRBJ1-2, reads ETGVTQSPTHLIKTRGQQVTLRCSSQSGHNTVSWYQQALGQGPQFIFQYYREEENGRGNFPPRFSGLQFPNYSSELNVNALELDDSALYLCASSSDGGPYGYTFGSGTRLTVV.

This clone has just a few counts. The chain employs TRBV19 and TRBJ2-5; TRBD1 aligns across 12 bases. The CDR3 totals 16 residues. J lost 10 bases, V lost 3 bases, and 12 bases had no gene match. Germline V CDR1 and CDR2: LNHDA, SQIVND (reference sequence). The CDR3, as DNA: TGTGCCAGTAGTATGGGGACCGGGACAGGGGGCGCGGGCCAGTACTTC. This encodes CASSMGTGTGGAGQYF. Combining the CDR3 with reference TRBV19 and TRBJ2-5 gives the whole variable domain DGGITQSPKYLFRKEGQNVTLSCEQNLNHDAMYWYRQDPGQGLRLIYYSQIVNDFQKGDIAEGYSVSREKKESFPLTVTSAQKNPTAFYLCASSMGTGTGGAGQYFGPGTRLLVL.

A few counts support this clone. The rearrangement joins TRBV4-2 to TRBJ2-7; 8 bases agree with TRBD2. Germline-derived CDR1 and CDR2 are LGHNA and YNFKEQ. Trimming cost V 1 base and J 7 bases; bases outside gene matches: 6. This CDR3 spans 14 amino acids. The CDR3 DNA reads as TGTGCCAGCAGCCAAGCGGGAGGGCGGGGGGAGCAGTACTTC. Its protein product is CASSQAGGRGEQYF.

This clone has just one count. At one boundary the junction diverges from the germline segment, which might be a read error. The CDR3 DNA reads TGCGCCCAGGCGGGGCCCACAGATACGCAGTATTTT. Translated: CAQAGPTDTQYF. The chain carries TRBV30 and TRBJ2-3; weak D call: TRBD2 (6 bases). Germline assignment: CDR1 GTSNPN and CDR2 SVGIG (reference sequence). The CDR3 loop spans 12 amino acids.

The J gene is TRBJ2-7, the V gene TRBV3-1 (or the pseudogene TRBV3-2); tentative D call: TRBD2 (5 bases). From germline, CDR1 is LGHDT and CDR2 YNNKEL (reference sequence). The CDR3 covers 15 residues. With 3 bases removed from V and 5 bases from J, the gap between germline ends came to 17 bases. Here the CDR3 DNA reads TGTGCCAGCAGCCAGGGAGCCGCGGACCCCCACGAGCAGTACTTC. It yields the protein CASSQGAADPHEQYF.

The chain links TRBV2 to TRBJ2-4, with 8 bases aligning to TRBD1. With 6 bases clipped from V and 5 bases from J, the junction kept 6 bases outside the gene matches. Germline CDR1 reads SNHLY; CDR2 reads FYNNEI. This CDR3 contains 14 residues. The CDR3 is CASSRQGTQNIQYF. The DNA of the CDR3 is TGTGCCAGCAGCAGACAGGGGACACAAAACATTCAGTACTTC.